This TCR beta chain stems from a study of cytomegalovirus exposure and HLA in healthy donors. Study-wide results and caveats: Reportedly, a later analysis found an Asian-associated ancestry cluster had fewer N-insertions than the roughly 700-donor mean.

Vbeta (60) and Jbeta (13) primers were used in the PCR. Only in-frame clones appear in the TCRdb table, and some are missing; sequencing was by immunoSEQ multiplex PCR. The sample contains 75,000 or so clones, roughly 80% of which appear only once. The length of the CDR3 is 15 residues. Germline assignment: CDR1 MGHRA and CDR2 YSYEKL. Trimming shortened V by 0 bases and J by 6 bases, and 14 bases separated the two germline ends. Comment on this clone: What it binds is not known.

V and J are TRBV4-1 and TRBJ1-2; maybe TRBD1 (6 bases). The sample was PBMCs. The receptor's source is a woman aged 25 to 39 in good health and CMV-seropositive. In DNA, the CDR3 is TGCGCCAGCAGCCAAGAAGGTACAGGGCAGGATGGCTACACCTTC. This sequence encodes CASSQEGTGQDGYTF.